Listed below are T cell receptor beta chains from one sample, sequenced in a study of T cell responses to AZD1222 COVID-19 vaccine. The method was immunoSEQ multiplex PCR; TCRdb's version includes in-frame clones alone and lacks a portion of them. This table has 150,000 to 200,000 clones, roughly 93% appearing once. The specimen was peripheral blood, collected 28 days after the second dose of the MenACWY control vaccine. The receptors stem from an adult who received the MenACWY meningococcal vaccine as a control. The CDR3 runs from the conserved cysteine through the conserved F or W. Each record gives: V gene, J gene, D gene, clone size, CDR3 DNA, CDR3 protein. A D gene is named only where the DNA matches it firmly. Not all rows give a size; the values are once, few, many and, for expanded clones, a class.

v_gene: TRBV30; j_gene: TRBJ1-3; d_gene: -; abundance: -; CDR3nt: TGTGCCTGGAAATTGGGAAACACCATATATTTT; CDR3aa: CAWKLGNTIYF
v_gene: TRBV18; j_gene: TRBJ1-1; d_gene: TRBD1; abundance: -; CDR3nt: TGTGCCAGCTCACGAGGACAGGGGACCTCTGAAGCTTTCTTT; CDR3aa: CASSRGQGTSEAFF
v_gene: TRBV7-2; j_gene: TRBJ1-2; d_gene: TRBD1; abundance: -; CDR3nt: TGTGCCAGCAGCCAAGGTCAGGGGGAATATGGCTACACCTTC; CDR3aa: CASSQGQGEYGYTF
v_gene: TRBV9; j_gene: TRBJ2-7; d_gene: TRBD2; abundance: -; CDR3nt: TGTGCCAGCAGCGCGGGGGGGCCATACGAGCAGTACTTC; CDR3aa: CASSAGGPYEQYF
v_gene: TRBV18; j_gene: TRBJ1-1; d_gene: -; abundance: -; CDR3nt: TGTGCCAGCTCACCTCCCTCCGCCAGTAGAAACACTGAAGCTTTCTTT; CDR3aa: CASSPPSASRNTEAFF
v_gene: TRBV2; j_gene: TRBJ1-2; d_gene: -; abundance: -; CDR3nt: TGTGCCAGCAGTGATGGGGTGAACTATGGCTACACCTTC; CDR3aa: CASSDGVNYGYTF
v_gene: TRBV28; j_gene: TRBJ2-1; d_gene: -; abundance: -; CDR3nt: TGTGCCAGCAACCCCAGGGGTATAAGGAGGAGCAATGAGCAGTTCTTC; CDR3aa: CASNPRGIRRSNEQFF
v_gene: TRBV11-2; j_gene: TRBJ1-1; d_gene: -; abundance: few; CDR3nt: TGTGCCAGCAGATCGGGCCTACGGAACACTGAAGCTTTCTTT; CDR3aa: CASRSGLRNTEAFF
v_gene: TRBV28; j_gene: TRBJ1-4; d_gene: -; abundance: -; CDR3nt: TGTGCCAGCAGTTTCGGTGAGGCAACTAATGAAAAACTGTTTTTT; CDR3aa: CASSFGEATNEKLFF
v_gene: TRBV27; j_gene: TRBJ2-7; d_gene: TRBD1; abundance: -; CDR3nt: TGTGCCAGCAGCGCCCCGGGACAGGGGCAATACGAGCAGTACTTC; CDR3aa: CASSAPGQGQYEQYF
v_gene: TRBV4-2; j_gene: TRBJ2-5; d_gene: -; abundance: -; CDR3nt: TGTGCCAGCAGGCAAATGGGGGGGGCAGAGGAGACCCAGTACTTC; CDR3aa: CASRQMGGAEETQYF
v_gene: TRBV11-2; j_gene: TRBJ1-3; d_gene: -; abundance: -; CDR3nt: TGTGCCAGCAGCTTAGACGGCAGATCTGGAAACACCATATATTTT; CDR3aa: CASSLDGRSGNTIYF
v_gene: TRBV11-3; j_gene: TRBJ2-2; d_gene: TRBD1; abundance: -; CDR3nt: TGTGCCAGCAGCTTCGGAAGGGACAGAAACACCGGGGAGCTGTTTTTT; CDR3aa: CASSFGRDRNTGELFF
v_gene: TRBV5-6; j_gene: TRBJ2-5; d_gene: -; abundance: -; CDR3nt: TGTGCCAGCAGCTTGGGAGGGATTGGGACCCAGTACTTC; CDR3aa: CASSLGGIGTQYF
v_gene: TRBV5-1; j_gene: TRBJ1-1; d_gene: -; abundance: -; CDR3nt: TGCGCCAGCAGCTTAGGGAGGACAAGGGGAGAAGCTTTCTTT; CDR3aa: CASSLGRTRGEAFF
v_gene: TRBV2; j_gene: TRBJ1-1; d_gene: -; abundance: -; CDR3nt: TGTGCCAGCAGTGGGAGAGGGAACATGAACACTGAAGCTTTCTTT; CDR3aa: CASSGRGNMNTEAFF
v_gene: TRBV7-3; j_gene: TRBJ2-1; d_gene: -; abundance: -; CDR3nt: TGTGCCAGCAGCTTAACGGGTTCCACCCGCAATGAGCAGTTCTTC; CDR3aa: CASSLTGSTRNEQFF
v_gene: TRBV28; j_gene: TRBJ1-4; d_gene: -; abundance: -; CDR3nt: TGTGCCAGCAGTCTGCGACAGGCACTGTTTTTT; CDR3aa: CASSLRQALFF
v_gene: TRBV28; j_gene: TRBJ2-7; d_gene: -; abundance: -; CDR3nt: TGTGCCAGCAGTCCTTGGGTGGGGAAAGCCTACGAGCAGTACTTC; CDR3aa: CASSPWVGKAYEQYF
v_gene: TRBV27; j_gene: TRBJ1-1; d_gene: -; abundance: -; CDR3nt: TGTGCCAGCAGTTTATCGAGGGGCAGGCCTGAAGCTTTCTTT; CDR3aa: CASSLSRGRPEAFF
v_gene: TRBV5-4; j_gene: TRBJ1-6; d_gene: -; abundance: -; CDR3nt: TGTGCCAGCAGCTGGCAGAGCTCCTATAATTCACCCCTCCACTTT; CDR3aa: CASSWQSSYNSPLHF
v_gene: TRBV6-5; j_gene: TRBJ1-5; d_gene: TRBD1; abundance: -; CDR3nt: TGTGCCAGCAGCCTCAGGGGGGAGAGCAATCAGCCCCAGCATTTT; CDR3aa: CASSLRGESNQPQHF
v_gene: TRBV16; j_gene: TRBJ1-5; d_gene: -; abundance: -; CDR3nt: TGTGCCAGCAGCCAATCTCGTCGGGGGCGGAATCAGCCCCAGCATTTT; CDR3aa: CASSQSRRGRNQPQHF
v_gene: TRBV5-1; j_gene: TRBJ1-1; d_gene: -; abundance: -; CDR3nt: TGCGCCAGCAGCTTTATCGGGGGGCAGAACACTGAAGCTTTCTTT; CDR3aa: CASSFIGGQNTEAFF
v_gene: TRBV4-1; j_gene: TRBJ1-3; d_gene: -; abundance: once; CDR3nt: TGCGCCAGCACGGCAGGGGCTGGAAACACCATATATTTT; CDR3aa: CASTAGAGNTIYF
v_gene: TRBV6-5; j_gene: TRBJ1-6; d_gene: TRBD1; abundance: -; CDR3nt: TGTGCCAGCAGTTACTCGACAGGGGTCAATTCACCCCTCCACTTT; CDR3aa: CASSYSTGVNSPLHF
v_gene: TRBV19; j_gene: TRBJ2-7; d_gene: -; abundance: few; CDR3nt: TGTGCCACCCAGCCCGGACCTGGCTCCTACGAGCAGTACTTC; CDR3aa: CATQPGPGSYEQYF
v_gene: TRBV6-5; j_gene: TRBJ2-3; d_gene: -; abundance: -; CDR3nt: TGTGCCAGCAGGCGAACAGGGATGGACACAGATACGCAGTATTTT; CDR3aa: CASRRTGMDTDTQYF
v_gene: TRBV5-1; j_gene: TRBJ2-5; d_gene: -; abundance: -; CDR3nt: TGCGCCAGCAGCTTCGGTCGGGGGGCAGAGACCCAGTACTTC; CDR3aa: CASSFGRGAETQYF
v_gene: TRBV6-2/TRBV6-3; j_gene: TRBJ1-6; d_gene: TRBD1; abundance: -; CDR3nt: TGTGCCAGCAGTTACTCCGGACAGGGACTGTCACCCCTCCACTTT; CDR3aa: CASSYSGQGLSPLHF
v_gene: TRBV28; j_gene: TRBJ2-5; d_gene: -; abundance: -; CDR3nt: TGTGCCAGCAGTTTACGGAGCCAAGAGACCCAGTACTTC; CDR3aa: CASSLRSQETQYF
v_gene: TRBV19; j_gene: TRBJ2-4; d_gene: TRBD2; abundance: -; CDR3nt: TGTGCCAGTAGTATCCTAGCGGGGGGTCCCCCTAGCCAGGGCATTCAGTACTTC; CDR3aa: CASSILAGGPPSQGIQYF
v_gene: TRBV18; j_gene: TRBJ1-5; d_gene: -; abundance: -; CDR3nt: TGTGCCAGCTCACCCACCGCACTAAGCAATCAGCCCCAGCATTTT; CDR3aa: CASSPTALSNQPQHF
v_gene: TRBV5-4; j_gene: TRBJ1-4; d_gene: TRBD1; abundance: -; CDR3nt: TGTGCCAGCAGCACCGCAGGGGGGAGAGATGAAAAACTGTTTTTT; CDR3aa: CASSTAGGRDEKLFF
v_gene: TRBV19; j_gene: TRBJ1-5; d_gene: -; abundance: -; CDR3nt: TGTGCCAGTAGTAAAAATAAGGGCCCCGGGTGGGCCAATCAGCCCCAGCATTTT; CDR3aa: CASSKNKGPGWANQPQHF
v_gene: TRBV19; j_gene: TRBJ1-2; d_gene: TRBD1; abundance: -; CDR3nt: TGTGCCAGTAGTGAACGAGGGACAGGGGGCTTCTATGGCTACACCTTC; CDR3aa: CASSERGTGGFYGYTF